These 19 T cell receptor beta chains originate from one sample sequenced in a study of control samples from healthy donors and cancer patients. Profiling relied on immunoSEQ multiplex PCR, and the TCRdb table lists in-frame clones only, not all of them. The sample consists of 100,000 to 150,000 clones, around 92% of them appearing once. The source material was blood. The receptors here all came from a woman in her 50s in good health.

The rearrangement links TRBV6-1 to TRBJ1-5; D remains ambiguous. Trimming left V 2 bases short and J 1 base short, with 9 bases between. The CDR3 is 15 amino acids. Germline V gene lookup returns CDR1 MNHNS and CDR2 SASEGT. DNA for the CDR3: TGTGCCAGCAGTGAAATCCGGGGAAGCAATCAGCCCCAGCATTTT. This codes for CASSEIRGSNQPQHF.

The chain carries TRBV6-1 and TRBJ1-1; no clear D gene. The V and J ends lost 0 bases and 11 bases respectively, with 13 bases between them. Germline V gene sequence: CDR1 MNHNS, CDR2 SASEGT. CDR3 length equals 13 residues. This chain's CDR3 is CASSEAGIFGAFF. CDR3 DNA: TGTGCCAGCAGTGAAGCGGGGATTTTCGGGGCTTTCTTT.

This rearrangement joins TRBV5-1 to TRBJ2-7; 8 bases align to TRBD1. Trimming took 4 bases from V and 0 from J; bases not matched to a gene: 3. Germline lookup yields CDR1 SGHRS and CDR2 YFSETQ. The CDR3 is 14 residues long. The DNA of the CDR3 is TGCGCCAGCAGCAGGGACAGGAGCTCCTACGAGCAGTACTTC. Translating gives CASSRDRSSYEQYF.

This chain links TRBV30 with TRBJ1-1; weak D call: TRBD1 (5 bases). The germline V gene encodes CDR1 GTSNPN and CDR2 SVGIG (reference sequence). V was clipped by 1 base and J by 1 base, with 16 bases between them. The CDR3 totals 16 residues. The CDR3 DNA sequence: TGTGCCTGGAGTGGGGGGGACTCCGGCCAGAACACTGAAGCTTTCTTT. Protein product: CAWSGGDSGQNTEAFF.

This chain links TRBV5-1 with TRBJ2-3; 7 positions agree with TRBD1. The CDR3 is 15 amino acids. The junction had 8 bases not matched to a gene; V was cut back by 5 bases and J by 2 bases. The germline gives CDR1 SGHRS, CDR2 YFSETQ. CDR3 sequence (DNA): TGCGCCAGCAGAATCACAGGGGTTTCCACAGATACGCAGTATTTT. Translation gives CASRITGVSTDTQYF.

The gene calls are TRBV19 and TRBJ1-2; perhaps TRBD1 as D (6 bases). CDR3 length: 13 amino acids. Germline CDR1 and CDR2: LNHDA and SQIVND (reference sequence). Trimming removed 3 bases at V and 9 bases at J, with 14 bases between. The CDR3 here is CASSIWSGASYTF. The CDR3 DNA is TGTGCCAGTAGTATTTGGTCGGGGGCCAGCTACACCTTC.

V usage is TRBV27 and J usage is TRBJ1-3; the match to TRBD1 covers 9 bases. The ends lost 5 bases at V and 0 bases at J; junction bases unmatched: 8. This CDR3 has 17 residues. Germline lookup yields CDR1 MNHEY and CDR2 SMNVEV (reference sequence). The CDR3 bases are TGTGCCAGCAGTCCTGGGACAGGGCTAAGCTCTGGAAACACCATATATTTT. It yields the protein CASSPGTGLSSGNTIYF.

This chain uses TRBV11-2 with TRBJ1-2; the match to TRBD1 covers 9 bases. This CDR3 has 14 amino acids. CDR1 and CDR2 (germline): SGHAT, FQNNGV. The V and J ends lost 4 bases and 8 bases, in that order; junction bases with no gene match: 8. This CDR3 is CASSSQDRGEGYTF. The DNA for the CDR3 is TGTGCCAGCAGCTCCCAGGACAGGGGTGAAGGCTACACCTTC.

The J gene is TRBJ1-4, the V gene TRBV29-1; D perhaps matches TRBD1 (6 bases). Per the germline V gene, CDR1 is SQVTM and CDR2 is ANQGSEA. V was pared by 5 bases and J by 8 bases, with 15 bases between. There are 13 residues in the CDR3. CDR3 coding DNA: TGCAGCGTTTCCTGGAGGGGGGCGGAAAAACTGTTTTTT. Its protein product is CSVSWRGAEKLFF.

V is TRBV5-8 and J is TRBJ2-2, with D perhaps given as TRBD1 or TRBD2 (5 bases each). V was pared by 0 bases and J by 6 bases, with 9 bases between. This CDR3 spans 14 amino acids. Germline values: CDR1 SGHTS, CDR2 YDEGEE. The CDR3, as DNA: TGTGCCAGCAGCTTGGGGCTGGGGGCCGGGGAGCTGTTTTTT. It codes for CASSLGLGAGELFF.

A single count supports this clone. The rearrangement links TRBV7-8 to TRBJ1-6; D gene unclear. Germline V gene data show CDR1 as SGHVS and CDR2 as FQNEAQ. The V end lost 5 bases, the J end lost 1 base, and 12 bases lay between the germline ends. The CDR3 is made up of 16 amino acids. The CDR3 region is CASSLNLESYNSPLHF. CDR3 DNA: TGTGCCAGCAGCCTAAACTTGGAGTCCTATAATTCACCCCTCCACTTT.

This clone was detected only once. The chain couples TRBV5-1 to TRBJ1-3; no clear D gene. Germline V gives CDR1 SGHRS, CDR2 YFSETQ. V lost 4 bases and J lost 0, with 14 bases in between. CDR3 length: 16 residues. The CDR3 DNA reads TGCGCCAGCAGCCCTGGTGGCAGTAGCTCTGGAAACACCATATATTTT. Amino acids: CASSPGGSSSGNTIYF.

The chain employs TRBV14 and TRBJ1-4; 7 bases agree with TRBD1. This CDR3 spans 15 amino acids. Germline V CDR1 and CDR2: SGHDN, FVKESK. The J segment lost 3 bases and the V segment lost 5 bases, leaving 6 bases of the junction unmatched. This CDR3 is CASSDRVASNEKLFF. The DNA for the CDR3 is TGTGCCAGCAGCGACAGGGTCGCATCTAATGAAAAACTGTTTTTT. Full variable domain (missing parts from reference TRBV14 and TRBJ1-4): EAGVTQFPSHSVIEKGQTVTLRCDPISGHDNLYWYRRVMGKEIKFLLHFVKESKQDESGMPNNRFLAERTGGTYSTLKVQPAELEDSGVYFCASSDRVASNEKLFFGSGTQLSVL.

The chain recombines TRBV30 with TRBJ1-1; D may be TRBD1 (6 bases). This CDR3 is built from 13 residues. V lost 8 bases to trimming and J lost 1 base, with 14 bases between them. The germline V gene has CDR1 GTSNPN and CDR2 SVGIG (reference sequence). The CDR3 is CAGSRQANTEAFF. CDR3 nucleotides: TGTGCCGGAAGTCGACAGGCGAACACTGAAGCTTTCTTT.

This clone came up once. The chain couples TRBV10-3 to TRBJ2-2, with D perhaps matching TRBD2 (6 bases). CDR1 and CDR2 from the germline V gene are ENHRY and SYGVKD. The V and J ends lost 5 bases and 6 bases respectively, with 13 bases between them. CDR3 length: 14 amino acids. This CDR3 is CAISPTGVSGELFF. The CDR3 bases are TGTGCCATCAGTCCCACGGGGGTCTCCGGGGAGCTGTTTTTT.

The chain is built from TRBV3-1 (or the pseudogene TRBV3-2) and TRBJ1-1; unclear D gene. V lost 0 bases to trimming and J lost 5 bases, with 13 bases between them. CDR1 is LGHDT, CDR2 YNNKEL, per germline (reference sequence). The CDR3 runs 15 residues. Here the CDR3 reads CASSQELGRETEAFF. The CDR3 DNA is TGTGCCAGCAGCCAAGAGTTAGGGAGGGAAACTGAAGCTTTCTTT.

CDR3 coding DNA: TGCAGCGTTGAAAGGGGAATCAACACTGAAGCTTTCTTT. It specifies CSVERGINTEAFF. The chain carries TRBV29-1 and TRBJ1-1; perhaps TRBD1 as D (5 bases). Trimming cost V 2 bases and J 2 bases, with 9 bases left between them. The CDR3 sequence is 13 residues long. In germline, CDR1 is SQVTM, CDR2 ANQGSEA.

The chain joins TRBV19 to TRBJ2-3; maybe TRBD1 (5 bases). V shed 1 base and J shed 4 bases, with 6 bases lying between them. The CDR3 covers 13 residues. From germline, CDR1 is LNHDA and CDR2 SQIVND (reference sequence). CDR3 nucleotides: TGTGCCAGTAGTATAGCAGGGCCAGATACGCAGTATTTT. Amino acid sequence: CASSIAGPDTQYF.

CDR3 bases: TGTGCCAGCAGACCGGGACAGGGTCTGAACGAGCAGTACTTC. As protein: CASRPGQGLNEQYF. The V and J genes are TRBV6-5 and TRBJ2-7; 9 bases are shared with TRBD1. Germline CDR1 MNHEY, CDR2 SVGAGI. V shed 6 bases, J shed 5 bases, and the junction held 8 bases outside the gene matches. CDR3 size: 14 residues.